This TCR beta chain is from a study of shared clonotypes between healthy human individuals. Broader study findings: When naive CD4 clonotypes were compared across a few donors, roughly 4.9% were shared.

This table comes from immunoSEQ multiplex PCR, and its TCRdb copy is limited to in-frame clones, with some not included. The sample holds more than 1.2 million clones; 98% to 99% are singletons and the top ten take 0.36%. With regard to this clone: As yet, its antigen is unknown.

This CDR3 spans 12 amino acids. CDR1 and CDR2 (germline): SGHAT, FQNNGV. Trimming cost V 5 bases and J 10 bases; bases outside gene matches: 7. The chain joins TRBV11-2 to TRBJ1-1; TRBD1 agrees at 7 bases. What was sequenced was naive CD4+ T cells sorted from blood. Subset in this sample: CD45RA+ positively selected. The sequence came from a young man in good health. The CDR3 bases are TGTGCCAGCAGCGCGACAGGGATCGGAGCTTTCTTT. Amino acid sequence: CASSATGIGAFF.